This TCR beta chain was sequenced during a study of neoadjuvant anti-PD-1 for oral cavity cancer. Study-level points and caveats: Higher pretreatment Treg/Th17 ratios tracked higher pretreatment blood clonality.

Assay used: immunoSEQ multiplex PCR; TCRdb lists only in-frame clones, some missing. The sample holds about 72,000 clones, 70% to 90% seen once. Time point defined: after neoadjuvant nivolumab, at surgical resection. These oral cavity squamous cell carcinomas were HPV-negative and locally advanced. This CDR3 has 16 amino acids. A word on this clone: Its antigen is still unknown.

V and J are TRBV21-1 and TRBJ2-5. TRBV21-1 is termed a pseudogene. The starting material was PBMCs, obtained after nivolumab (anti-PD-1) treatment. The receptor was isolated from a person aged 35 to 85 with oral cavity squamous cell carcinoma. The DNA of the CDR3 is TGTGCCAGGGGGGCCCCCACCCACGGGGGAGGAGATACCCAGTACTTC. It translates to CARGAPTHGGGDTQYF.